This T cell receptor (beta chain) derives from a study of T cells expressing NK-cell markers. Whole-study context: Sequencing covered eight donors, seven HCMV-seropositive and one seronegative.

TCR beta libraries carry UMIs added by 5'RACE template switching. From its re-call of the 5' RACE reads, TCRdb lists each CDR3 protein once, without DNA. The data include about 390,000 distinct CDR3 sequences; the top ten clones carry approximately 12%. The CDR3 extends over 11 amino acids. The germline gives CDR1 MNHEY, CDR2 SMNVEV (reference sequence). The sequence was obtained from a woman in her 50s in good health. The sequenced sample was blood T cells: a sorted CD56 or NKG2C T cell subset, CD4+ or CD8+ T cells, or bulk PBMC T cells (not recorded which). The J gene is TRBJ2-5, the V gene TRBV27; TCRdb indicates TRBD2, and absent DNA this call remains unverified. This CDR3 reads CASRTKETQYF.